This T cell receptor beta chain emerged from a study of blood T cell repertoires in COVID-19 (dated by TCRdb to about 2020). Regarding the complete study: Collaborator samples came from the United States, Italy and Spain and covered acute and convalescent phases of COVID-19. The prospective study material was composed of cDNA or gDNA derived from T cells, B-cell-depleted T cells, or PBMCs. The repertoires were made available in a free public database intended to serve as a resource for research on the immune response to SARS-CoV-2. Sample metadata almost always included a de-identified subject ID, COVID-19 status, age in years and sex. Samples were obtained from the ongoing ImmuneRACE study (first 160 participants) and from 1,200 or so subjects provided by 6 global collaborators. The dataset comprised deeply sampled blood TCRbeta repertoires from subjects exposed to, actively infected with, or recovered from COVID-19. Where available, HLA class I and class II types were obtained from metadata supplied by the sample provider rather than from assay-based typing.

Participants in the prospective study were aged roughly 18 to 100 years, lived in under 30 United States geographic areas, and enrolled through a virtual design. In the prospective study, cohorts were assigned on the basis of participant-reported clinical history obtained from a screening survey and a study questionnaire. Each participant in the prospective study had whole blood, serum and a nasopharyngeal or oropharyngeal swab collected by mobile phlebotomists. Over a 2-month period, participants in the prospective study had the option of providing additional blood draws and questionnaires. Prospective study blood samples were shipped either frozen or at room temperature before DNA extraction. TCRbeta CDR3 regions were amplified from genomic DNA using the immunoSEQ Assay, a bias-controlled multiplex PCR. Per the original workflow: The number of nucleated cells in each sample was estimated from the amplification of reference gene primers within the assay. Sequence reads were collapsed and filtered to measure the absolute abundance of every unique TCRbeta CDR3 rearrangement. For each sample, productive Simpson clonality was calculated as the square root of Simpson's diversity index over productive rearrangements. As stored in TCRdb, this immuneACCESS dataset retains in-frame rearrangements with V and J assigned. A fraction of the clones does not appear; measured against another copy, unresolved V genes explain less than half of the discrepancy, and the remainder lacks a known reason. From that table come the V and J calls and clone size; the DNA was used to work out D and trimming. For this sample there are some 150,000 clones; over 75% appear just once. Together, the top ten hold about 1.2% of the sample.

Inclusive of the bounding cysteine and phenylalanine, the CDR3 is 15 residues long. Only the CDR3 DNA is retained, 45 bases long and in frame from the first base. V is pruned by 4 bases and J by 3 bases, leaving 6 bases of the junction without a gene match. The germline V gene sets CDR1 to KGHDR and CDR2 to SFDVKD. General conclusions and limits of the study: The quantity of clinical and demographic metadata differed by source and by participant and was supplied without curation.

Notes on this clone: There is no known antigen for this receptor. The input lacks base qualities; no much larger clone sits a single base away.

Sequenced: PBMCs or T cells enriched from blood (not recorded which). This TCR came from a woman in her thirties with acute COVID-19. Here the chain combines TRBV24-1 and TRBJ2-7, and TRBD1 matches 9 of the central bases. CDR3 loop: CATSEAQGASYEQYF. The bases read TGTGCCACCAGTGAAGCACAGGGGGCTAGCTACGAGCAGTACTTC.